The rows below give T cell receptor beta chains drawn from one sample of a study of CD8 T cells in ankylosing spondylitis. TCRdb reanalysed the 5' RACE reads using MiXCR and keeps one entry per CDR3 protein. This sample has approximately 150,000 distinct CDR3 sequences; roughly 17% occur once, and the top ten carry around a third. The sequenced material came from blood, either unsorted or a sorted T cell fraction (not recorded which). The receptors stem from a male donor with ankylosing spondylitis. The CDR3 runs from the conserved cysteine through the conserved F or W.

J: TRBJ2-1; V: TRBV6-5; CDR3: CASSYSGLAGFGSYNEQFF
J: TRBJ2-5; V: TRBV25-1; CDR3: CASSELGHGETQYF
J: TRBJ2-2; V: TRBV5-5; CDR3: CASSLEAGVFTGELFF
J: TRBJ2-2; V: TRBV9; CDR3: CASSVDASGEPGELFF
J: TRBJ1-3; V: TRBV7-8; CDR3: CASSPSRTGASGNTIYF
J: TRBJ2-1; V: TRBV2; CDR3: CASETTPLAGDLNEQFF
J: TRBJ1-5; V: TRBV20-1; CDR3: CSAREDSNSNQPQHF
J: TRBJ2-5; V: TRBV28; CDR3: CASSLVDRVHQETQYF
J: TRBJ1-3; V: TRBV15; CDR3: CATSRVLGQHSGNTIYF
J: TRBJ1-2; V: TRBV13; CDR3: CASSFGDGNYGYTF
J: TRBJ2-7; V: TRBV4-1; CDR3: CASSLQHRSTGQYF
J: TRBJ1-6; V: TRBV11-1; CDR3: CASSLSPRETEFNSPLHF
J: TRBJ2-7; V: TRBV27; CDR3: CASSSAPTYYYEQYF
J: TRBJ2-1; V: TRBV15; CDR3: CATSRGGLAEIIPDTNEQFF
J: TRBJ2-7; V: TRBV5-1; CDR3: CASSFRASEQYF
J: TRBJ2-1; V: TRBV12-5; CDR3: CASGLDRDSLYNEQFF
J: TRBJ2-2; V: TRBV7-9; CDR3: CASGPGLTNTGELFF
J: TRBJ2-3; V: TRBV6-1; CDR3: CASSLRDYPDTQYF